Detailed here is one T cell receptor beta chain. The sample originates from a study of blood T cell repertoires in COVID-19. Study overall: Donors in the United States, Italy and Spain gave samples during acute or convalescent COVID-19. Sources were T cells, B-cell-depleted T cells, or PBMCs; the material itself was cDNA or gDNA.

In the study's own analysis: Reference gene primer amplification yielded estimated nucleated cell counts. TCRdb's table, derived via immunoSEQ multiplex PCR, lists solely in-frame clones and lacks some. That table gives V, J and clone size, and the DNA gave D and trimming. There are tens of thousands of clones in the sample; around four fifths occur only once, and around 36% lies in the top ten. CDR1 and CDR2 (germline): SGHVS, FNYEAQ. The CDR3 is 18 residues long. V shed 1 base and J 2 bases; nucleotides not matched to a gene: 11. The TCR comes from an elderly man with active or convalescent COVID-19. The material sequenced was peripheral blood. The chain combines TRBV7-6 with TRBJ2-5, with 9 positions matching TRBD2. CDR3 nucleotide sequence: TGTGCCAGCAGCTTAGGCTCGGCTAGCGGGAATTGGCAAGAGACCCAGTACTTC. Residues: CASSLGSASGNWQETQYF.